This passage covers 11 T cell receptor beta chains from one sample sequenced in a study of cytomegalovirus exposure and HLA in healthy donors. The protocol was immunoSEQ multiplex PCR, while the TCRdb copy is restricted to in-frame clones and leaves out a portion. The sample contains 60,000 or so clones, roughly nine tenths of which appear only once. Sequencing input: PBMCs. These receptors all stem from a man aged 18 to 29 in good health and CMV-seronegative.

The V gene is TRBV6-5, the J gene TRBJ2-7, with 9 bases identical to TRBD1. The CDR3 loop spans 15 amino acids. Per the germline V gene, CDR1 is MNHEY and CDR2 is SVGAGI. V trimming: 6 bases; J trimming: 2 bases; junction bases outside the gene matches: 8. The DNA for the CDR3 is TGTGCCAGCAGCCTACGGGACAGGGCAACCTACGAGCAGTACTTC. As protein: CASSLRDRATYEQYF.

CDR3 sequence: CASRDTSGSSYNEQFF. CDR3 nucleotides: TGCGCCAGCAGGGATACTAGCGGGAGTTCGTACAATGAGCAGTTCTTC. The chain employs TRBV5-1 and TRBJ2-1, with 11 bases fitting TRBD2. With 5 bases clipped from V and 4 bases from J, the junction kept 8 bases outside the gene matches. The germline V gene has CDR1 SGHRS and CDR2 YFSETQ. The CDR3 sequence is 16 residues long.

The gene calls are TRBV2 and TRBJ1-1; D gene unclear. Trimming shortened V by 0 bases and J by 7 bases, and 15 bases separated the two germline ends. Germline V CDR1 and CDR2: SNHLY, FYNNEI. The length of the CDR3 is 15 residues. CDR3 residues: CASSEAVAGNFEAFF. The CDR3 nucleotides read TGTGCCAGCAGTGAAGCGGTGGCGGGGAACTTTGAAGCTTTCTTT.

This chain joins TRBV29-1 and TRBJ2-2; 7 bases map to TRBD1. CDR1 and CDR2 (germline): SQVTM, ANQGSEA. The CDR3 runs 14 residues. V shed 4 bases and J 3 bases; nucleotides not matched to a gene: 5. The CDR3 sequence is CSVGTGAYTGELFF. The CDR3, as DNA: TGCAGCGTTGGCACAGGGGCGTACACCGGGGAGCTGTTTTTT.

The V gene is TRBV27, the J gene TRBJ2-3; TRBD2 agrees at 7 bases. CDR1 and CDR2 from the germline V gene are MNHEY and SMNVEV (reference sequence). This CDR3 comprises 16 residues. Trimming at V came to 10 bases and at J to 0 bases, leaving 13 bases not matched to a gene. The CDR3 coding sequence is TGTGCCACCTCGCCCACTAGCGCCCATAGCACAGATACGCAGTATTTT. Protein product: CATSPTSAHSTDTQYF.

This clone was counted at least ten times. The chain uses TRBV4-3 and TRBJ2-7, with D possibly matching TRBD1 (6 bases). CDR3 length equals 16 residues. V lost 1 base and J lost 5, with 18 bases in between. Germline CDR1 reads LGHNA; CDR2 reads YSLEER. CDR3 nucleotides: TGCGCCAGCAGCCAAGGAGAGGGTCAGGGGTTTCACGAGCAGTACTTC. It encodes CASSQGEGQGFHEQYF.

The chain couples TRBV9 to TRBJ2-7; perhaps TRBD1 as D (6 bases). The CDR3 is made up of 13 amino acids. CDR1 and CDR2 (germline): SGDLS, YYNGEE. V was cut by 0 bases and J by 5 bases, with 9 bases left in between. The CDR3 nucleotides read TGTGCCAGCAGCGTAGGGGGGCTGAACGAGCAGTACTTC. Translated, it gives CASSVGGLNEQYF. Looking up the rest from reference TRBV9 and TRBJ2-7 gives the full variable domain: DSGVTQTPKHLITATGQRVTLRCSPRSGDLSVYWYQQSLDQGLQFLIQYYNGEERAKGNILERFSAQQFPDLHSELNLSSLELGDSALYFCASSVGGLNEQYFGPGTRLTVT.

V and J are TRBV7-6 and TRBJ2-7, with TRBD1 matching over 10 bases. Germline V lookup: CDR1 SGHVS, CDR2 FNYEAQ. CDR3 size: 18 residues. Trimming took 0 bases from V and 4 from J; bases not matched to a gene: 12. This CDR3 reads CASSLAGTGDPPPYEQYF. CDR3 nucleotides: TGTGCCAGCAGCTTAGCCGGGACAGGGGACCCTCCACCTTACGAGCAGTACTTC.

The chain has TRBV7-9 and TRBJ2-7; the D gene is possibly TRBD2 (6 bases). Germline assignment: CDR1 SEHNR and CDR2 FQNEAQ (reference sequence). V lost 2 bases, J lost 4 bases, and 24 bases lay in between. CDR3 size: 18 residues. The chain's CDR3 is CASSLKAGTLVFPYEQYF. The DNA for the CDR3 is TGTGCCAGCAGCTTAAAGGCCGGGACTTTGGTCTTTCCTTACGAGCAGTACTTC.

This chain joins TRBV21-1 and TRBJ1-2. TRBV21-1 is a known pseudogene. The CDR3 has 20 residues. This chain's CDR3 is CASSLPFALRGNLSRYGYTF. CDR3 sequence (DNA): TGTGCCAGCAGCTTACCCTTCGCCTTGCGGGGTAACCTGTCTCGCTATGGCTACACCTTC.

V is TRBV6-1 and J is TRBJ1-1; D remains unclear. The CDR3 is 13 residues long. Germline CDR1 reads MNHNS; CDR2 reads SASEGT. Trimming removed 7 bases at V and 7 bases at J, with 16 bases between. The CDR3 bases are TGTGCCAGCATGTCGGGTCTCGCTTTTGAAGCTTTCTTT. Translated, it gives CASMSGLAFEAFF.